These 29 T cell receptor beta chains share one sample of origin, sequenced in a study of cytomegalovirus exposure and HLA in healthy donors. Clones were sequenced by immunoSEQ multiplex PCR, and TCRdb holds only the in-frame ones, with some missing. The sample has about 74,000 clones, 94% seen once. What was sequenced was PBMCs. The receptors come from a woman between 18 and 30 years old in good health and CMV-seropositive.

V is TRBV19 and J is TRBJ1-1, with TRBD1 matching 8 bases. The CDR3 extends over 13 amino acids. With 5 bases clipped from V and 4 bases from J, the junction kept 3 bases outside the gene matches. Germline V CDR1 and CDR2: LNHDA, SQIVND (reference sequence). The CDR3 bases are TGTGCCAGTAGTGAAGACAGGGGCACTGAAGCTTTCTTT. Its translation is CASSEDRGTEAFF.

The chain carries TRBV11-3 and TRBJ2-5; 15 bases align to TRBD2. CDR3 length equals 16 residues. The germline CDR1 and CDR2 sequences are SGHNT and YENEEA. V lost 4 bases, J lost 3 bases, and 3 bases stayed unmatched. CDR3 DNA sequence: TGTGCCAGCAGCTCTCGGACTAGCGGGAGGGAAGAGACCCAGTACTTC. It codes for CASSSRTSGREETQYF.

The gene calls are TRBV4-3 and TRBJ2-3; 12 bases line up with TRBD2. Trimming took 1 base from V and 2 from J; bases not matched to a gene: 4. The CDR3 is 17 amino acids. Germline V gene lookup returns CDR1 LGHNA and CDR2 YSLEER. CDR3 nucleotide sequence: TGCGCCAGCAGCCAAGGAACTAGCGGGGGGTTCACAGATACGCAGTATTTT. As protein: CASSQGTSGGFTDTQYF.

The rearrangement joins TRBV2 to TRBJ2-5, with 11 bases identical to TRBD2. Germline CDR1 and CDR2: SNHLY and FYNNEI. The CDR3 is 17 residues long. J lost 5 bases, V lost 2 bases, and 10 bases had no gene match. The CDR3 DNA sequence: TGTGCCAGCAGTGAACAGGGGCGGACTAGCGGGTTGGAGACCCAGTACTTC. Its protein product is CASSEQGRTSGLETQYF.

V usage is TRBV7-3 and J usage is TRBJ2-1, with D possibly matching TRBD2 (5 bases). V lost 1 base to trimming and J lost 4 bases, with 11 bases between them. Germline V CDR1 and CDR2: SGHTA, FQGTGA. The CDR3 runs to 15 residues. The CDR3 loop reads CASSLIPGKYNEQFF. The CDR3 DNA is TGTGCCAGCAGCTTAATTCCGGGGAAATACAATGAGCAGTTCTTC.

V is TRBV18 and J is TRBJ1-6; D call uncertain. The CDR3 is 15 amino acids. The ends were cut back, 3 bases at V and 8 bases at J, with 14 bases in the middle. CDR1 is KGHSH, CDR2 LQKENI, per germline. The DNA of the CDR3 is TGTGCCAGCTCACCTGCTGCGGGGTGGGATTCACCCCTCCACTTT. Translation: CASSPAAGWDSPLHF.

The V and J genes are TRBV13 and TRBJ2-1; TRBD2 aligns across 11 bases. Germline loops: CDR1 PRHDT, CDR2 FYEKMQ (reference sequence). V was pared by 5 bases and J by 7 bases, with 10 bases of the junction left unmatched. This CDR3 has 16 amino acids. CDR3 coding DNA: TGTGCCAGCAGCCCCTTCCTAGCGGGAGGACCTAATGAGCAGTTCTTC. Translating gives CASSPFLAGGPNEQFF.

The genes are TRBV5-1 and TRBJ2-3; 12 bases agree with TRBD2. J gave up 3 bases and V 4 bases, and 9 bases lay outside the gene matches. The CDR3 has 17 residues. Germline lookup yields CDR1 SGHRS and CDR2 YFSETQ. DNA of the CDR3: TGCGCCAGCAGCGGGTGGCCTAGCGGGGGGGATACAGATACGCAGTATTTT. Its translation: CASSGWPSGGDTDTQYF.

The V and J genes are TRBV6-1 and TRBJ2-2; D uncertain. The CDR3 is 12 amino acids. Trimming pared 7 bases from V and 3 bases from J, leaving 6 bases between. Germline-derived CDR1 and CDR2 are MNHNS and SASEGT. CDR3 sequence: CASIYHTGELFF. DNA of the CDR3: TGTGCCAGCATATATCACACCGGGGAGCTGTTTTTT.

The rearrangement uses TRBV7-9 and TRBJ2-5, with 9 bases aligning to TRBD1. The V segment lost 5 bases and the J segment 6 bases; nucleotides outside the gene matches: 7. The CDR3 length is 14 residues. The V gene's germline CDR1 is SEHNR and CDR2 FQNEAQ (reference sequence). In DNA form, the CDR3 reads TGTGCCAGCAGCCTTAGACAGGGGGGGAAGACCCAGTACTTC. Its translation is CASSLRQGGKTQYF. The full variable domain, its missing parts supplied by reference TRBV7-9 and TRBJ2-5, is DTGVSQNPRHKITKRGQNVTFRCDPISEHNRLYWYRQTLGQGPEFLTYFQNEAQLEKSRLLSDRFSAERPKGSFSTLEIQRTEQGDSAMYLCASSLRQGGKTQYFGPGTRLLVL.

The V call is TRBV2, the J call TRBJ2-3, with TRBD2 identical over 7 bases. The CDR3 runs 17 residues. The V segment lost 3 bases and the J segment 6 bases; nucleotides outside the gene matches: 15. CDR1 is SNHLY, CDR2 FYNNEI, per germline. The CDR3 loop is CASSDLNLREPDDTQYF. CDR3 DNA: TGTGCCAGCAGTGATCTGAATTTGCGGGAGCCTGACGATACGCAGTATTTT.

This clone was observed a handful of times. V and J are TRBV25-1 and TRBJ1-1; 7 bases match TRBD1. Germline trimming cut 7 bases from V and 1 base from J; bases unmatched to any gene: 9. In germline, CDR1 is MGHDK, CDR2 SYGVNS. This CDR3 comprises 15 residues. CDR3: CASIKSGQTNTEAFF. CDR3 DNA sequence: TGTGCCAGCATCAAGTCGGGACAGACGAACACTGAAGCTTTCTTT.

The rearrangement joins TRBV6-5 to TRBJ2-7, with no clear D. In germline, CDR1 is MNHEY, CDR2 SVGAGI. The V end was cut by 0 bases, the J end by 3 bases, with 6 bases between. CDR3 length: 13 amino acids. CDR3 in amino acids: CASSYSPFYEQYF. CDR3 sequence (DNA): TGTGCCAGCAGTTACTCCCCTTTCTACGAGCAGTACTTC.

CDR3 sequence (DNA): TGTGCCAGCAGCCCCCATACGCGAGCAATTCACTATGGCTACACCTTC. It is translated as CASSPHTRAIHYGYTF. The chain couples TRBV7-9 to TRBJ1-2, with D unresolved. Trimming shortened V by 5 bases and J by 3 bases, and 19 bases separated the two germline ends. The CDR3 spans 16 residues. Germline assignment: CDR1 SEHNR and CDR2 FQNEAQ (reference sequence).

This CDR3 reads CASRWPGGSYNEQFF. CDR3 nucleotides: TGTGCCAGCCGATGGCCAGGGGGCTCCTACAATGAGCAGTTCTTC. The chain recombines TRBV6-1 with TRBJ2-1, with 7 bases identical to TRBD1. Trimming cost V 8 bases and J 0 bases; bases outside gene matches: 7. Germline loops: CDR1 MNHNS, CDR2 SASEGT. The CDR3 runs 15 residues.

V usage is TRBV27 and J usage is TRBJ2-1; TRBD2 aligns across 11 bases. The ends lost 9 bases at V and 0 bases at J; junction bases unmatched: 4. Germline CDR1 reads MNHEY; CDR2 reads SMNVEV (reference sequence). This CDR3 region has 15 residues. In DNA form, the CDR3 reads TGTGCCAGTGCTAGCGGGGGGTTCTCCTACAATGAGCAGTTCTTC. Translating it yields CASASGGFSYNEQFF.

J is TRBJ1-2 and V is TRBV25-1; 9 nucleotides agree with TRBD1. J was trimmed by 6 bases and V by 6 bases; bases with no gene match: 5. CDR1 MGHDK and CDR2 SYGVNS come from the germline V gene. The CDR3 length is 13 residues. The CDR3 region is CASREDRGDGYTF. The CDR3 coding sequence is TGTGCCAGCAGAGAAGACAGGGGGGATGGCTACACCTTC.

J is TRBJ2-3 and V is TRBV6-1; TRBD2 matches 12 bases. Looked up from germline, CDR1 is MNHNS and CDR2 is SASEGT. This CDR3 is built from 16 residues. Trimming removed 3 bases from V and 5 bases from J; junction bases left unmatched: 6. CDR3 coding DNA: TGTGCCAGCAGTGAGGCGGGACTAGCGGGTGGAGATACGCAGTATTTT. As protein: CASSEAGLAGGDTQYF.

The chain uses TRBV2 and TRBJ2-1, with TRBD2 identical over 12 bases. Losses at the gene ends were 8 bases for V and 5 bases for J; bases not matched to a gene: 10. CDR3 size: 16 residues. Germline V gene lookup returns CDR1 SNHLY and CDR2 FYNNEI. CDR3 loop: CASHLNLAGGNNEQFF. In nucleotides, the CDR3 is TGTGCCAGCCACCTAAACCTAGCGGGGGGGAACAATGAGCAGTTCTTC.

This chain connects TRBV5-1 to TRBJ1-2, with 8 bases identical to TRBD1. The V and J ends lost 0 bases and 1 base, in that order; junction bases with no gene match: 8. The CDR3 has 17 amino acids. In germline, CDR1 is SGHRS, CDR2 YFSETQ. CDR3 amino acids: CASSLVLDREINYGYTF. For the CDR3, the DNA is TGCGCCAGCAGCTTGGTCCTGGACAGGGAGATTAACTATGGCTACACCTTC.

V is TRBV6-1 and J is TRBJ2-3, with D possibly TRBD2 on 6 matching bases. The V gene lost 0 bases and the J gene lost 4 bases, with 11 bases spanning the gap. Germline values: CDR1 MNHNS, CDR2 SASEGT. This CDR3 is 15 amino acids long. This CDR3 reads CASSEAGGRSDTQYF. The CDR3 DNA is TGTGCCAGCAGTGAAGCTGGGGGGAGATCAGATACGCAGTATTTT.

The genes are TRBV19 and TRBJ2-5; 11 bases fit TRBD2. From germline, CDR1 is LNHDA and CDR2 SQIVND (reference sequence). The J segment lost 1 base and the V segment lost 4 bases, leaving 5 bases of the junction unmatched. CDR3 size: 16 residues. CDR3 amino acids: CASSTGTSGIQETQYF. The CDR3 bases are TGTGCCAGTAGTACCGGGACTAGCGGAATCCAAGAGACCCAGTACTTC.

This chain connects TRBV4-3 to TRBJ2-7, with TRBD2 identical over 8 bases. The CDR3 is 15 amino acids. Trimming cost V 4 bases and J 2 bases; bases outside gene matches: 7. Germline assignment: CDR1 LGHNA and CDR2 YSLEER. CDR3 in amino acids: CASSLRAGGAYEQYF. DNA for the CDR3: TGCGCCAGCAGCCTTCGGGCGGGGGGAGCCTACGAGCAGTACTTC.

The chain recombines TRBV14 with TRBJ1-2, with TRBD1 matching 7 bases. The trim removed 0 bases at V and 5 bases at J, leaving 6 bases unmatched. The germline V gene encodes CDR1 SGHDN and CDR2 FVKESK. This CDR3 contains 15 residues. CDR3 amino acids: CASSQEIGTDYGYTF. In DNA form, the CDR3 reads TGTGCCAGCAGCCAAGAAATAGGGACAGATTATGGCTACACCTTC.

The chain carries TRBV19 and TRBJ1-5; TRBD1 matches 10 bases. CDR3 length: 15 residues. The germline gives CDR1 LNHDA, CDR2 SQIVND (reference sequence). Germline trimming cut 3 bases from V and 2 bases from J; bases unmatched to any gene: 1. CDR3 sequence: CASSMGTGGNQPQHF. The CDR3 nucleotides are TGTGCCAGTAGTATGGGGACAGGGGGCAATCAGCCCCAGCATTTT.

The chain couples TRBV4-3 to TRBJ2-5; 7 nucleotides agree with TRBD2. The CDR3 runs to 14 residues. Germline V gene sequence: CDR1 LGHNA, CDR2 YSLEER. Unmatched junction bases numbered 7, after V lost 4 bases and J lost 5 bases. In nucleotides, the CDR3 is TGCGCCAGCAGCCCCAGACTAGCCCTGGAGACCCAGTACTTC. Protein product: CASSPRLALETQYF.

The chain couples TRBV2 to TRBJ2-1, with D uncertain. The CDR3 has 11 residues. CDR1 is SNHLY and CDR2 is FYNNEI in the germline V gene. Trimming left V 5 bases short and J 4 bases short, with 3 bases between. For the CDR3, the DNA is TGTGCCAGCAGTTCGTACAATGAGCAGTTCTTC. Protein sequence: CASSSYNEQFF. Variable domain in full (rest from reference TRBV2 and TRBJ2-1): EPEVTQTPSHQVTQMGQEVILRCVPISNHLYFYWYRQILGQKVEFLVSFYNNEISEKSEIFDDQFSVERPDGSNFTLKIRSTKLEDSAMYFCASSSYNEQFFGPGTRLTVL.

V and J are TRBV19 and TRBJ2-1, with 10 bases fitting TRBD1. Trimming took 7 bases from V and 3 from J; bases not matched to a gene: 6. The CDR3 contains 15 residues. Germline CDR1 is LNHDA and CDR2 is SQIVND (reference sequence). The CDR3 spells CASTPGQGFYNEQFF. In DNA, the CDR3 is TGTGCCAGTACCCCGGGACAGGGGTTCTACAATGAGCAGTTCTTC.

This sequence joins TRBV6-1 and TRBJ2-7, with 7 bases fitting TRBD2. J gave up 3 bases and V 7 bases, and 9 bases lay outside the gene matches. The CDR3 has 14 residues. CDR1 MNHNS and CDR2 SASEGT come from the germline V gene. The CDR3 reads CASNRGGEGYEQYF. The CDR3 DNA is TGTGCCAGCAATCGTGGGGGGGAGGGCTACGAGCAGTACTTC.